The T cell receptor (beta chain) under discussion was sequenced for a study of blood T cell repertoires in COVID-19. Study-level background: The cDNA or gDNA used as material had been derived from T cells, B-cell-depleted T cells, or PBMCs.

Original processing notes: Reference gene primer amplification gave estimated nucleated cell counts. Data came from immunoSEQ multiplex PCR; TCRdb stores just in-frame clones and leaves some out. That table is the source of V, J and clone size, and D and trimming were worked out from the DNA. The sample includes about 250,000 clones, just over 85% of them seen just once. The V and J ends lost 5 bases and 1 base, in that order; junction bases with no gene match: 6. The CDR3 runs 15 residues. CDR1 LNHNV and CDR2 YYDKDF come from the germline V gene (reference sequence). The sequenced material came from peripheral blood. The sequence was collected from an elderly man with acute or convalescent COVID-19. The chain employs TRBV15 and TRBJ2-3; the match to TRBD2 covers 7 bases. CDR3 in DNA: TGTGCCACCAGCCAACGCGCGGGGGGCACAGATACGCAGTATTTT. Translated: CATSQRAGGTDTQYF.